This T cell receptor beta chain came from a study of blood T cell repertoires in COVID-19. Study as a whole: Sites in the United States, Italy and Spain provided acute and convalescent COVID-19 samples. T cells, B-cell-depleted T cells, or PBMCs supplied cDNA or gDNA.

Germline CDR1 reads KGHSH; CDR2 reads LQKENI. CDR3 length equals 14 residues. Germline trimming cut 4 bases from V and 7 bases from J; bases unmatched to any gene: 9. Original data processing: Amplified reference gene primers provided the basis for estimating nucleated cell counts. Sequencing was performed with immunoSEQ multiplex PCR; in TCRdb, only in-frame clones are kept and a portion is missing. The V and J calls and clone size come from that table; D and trimming were worked out from the DNA. The profile shows fewer than 110,000 clones, more than 70% of them singletons. The gene calls are TRBV18 and TRBJ2-7, with 8 bases identical to TRBD1. The TCR sequence derives from a woman older than 75 in a cohort sampled during active COVID-19. The sequencing input was peripheral blood. CDR3 residues: CASSHSQGAGEQYF. The DNA for the CDR3 is TGTGCCAGCTCACACTCCCAGGGGGCGGGGGAGCAGTACTTC.